Below, one T cell receptor (beta chain) is given with its context. CDR1 is MRHNA and CDR2 is SNTAGT in the germline V gene. Deletions cut 0 bases from V and 5 bases from J, with 11 bases between. The CDR3 extends over 15 amino acids. This entry comes from a study of cytomegalovirus exposure and HLA in healthy donors. PCR amplification relied on 60 Vbeta primers (plus 13 Jbeta primers). Sequencing was performed with immunoSEQ multiplex PCR; in TCRdb, only in-frame clones are kept and a portion is missing. The sample carries more than 150,000 clones, about four fifths recorded once. V usage is TRBV6-4 and J usage is TRBJ1-5, with D uncertain. The TCR sequence derives from a woman aged 25-40 years in good health and CMV-seronegative. Sequenced sample: PBMCs. CDR3 sequence reads: CASSDSARNDQPQHF. In nucleotides, the CDR3 is TGTGCCAGCAGTGACTCGGCGCGGAACGATCAGCCCCAGCATTTT.